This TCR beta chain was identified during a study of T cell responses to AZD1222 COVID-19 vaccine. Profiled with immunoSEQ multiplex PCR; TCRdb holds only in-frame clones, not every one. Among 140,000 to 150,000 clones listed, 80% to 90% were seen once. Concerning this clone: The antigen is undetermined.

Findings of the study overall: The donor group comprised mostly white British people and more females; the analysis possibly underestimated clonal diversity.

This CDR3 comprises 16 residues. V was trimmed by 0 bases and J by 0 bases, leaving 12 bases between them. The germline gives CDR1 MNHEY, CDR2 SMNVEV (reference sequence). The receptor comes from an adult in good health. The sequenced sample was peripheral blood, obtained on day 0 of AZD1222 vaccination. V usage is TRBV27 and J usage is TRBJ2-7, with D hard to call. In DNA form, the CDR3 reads TGTGCCAGCAGTTTATCGTTCACAGCCAGCTCCTACGAGCAGTACTTC. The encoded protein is CASSLSFTASSYEQYF.